Reported below is one T cell receptor (beta chain). Its antigen is as yet unknown. Repertoires were generated with immunoSEQ multiplex PCR, while TCRdb's copy carries only in-frame clones and drops some. Of about 27,000 clones listed, 78% were seen once; the top ten hold 3% to 4%. The data derive from a study of T cells in narcolepsy. The wider study: Enrolled donors included narcolepsy type 1 or type 2 patients and healthy controls.

Study observations and caveats: Autoreactive clonotypes reportedly recurred in blood of same and different patients, not controls. Same-patient CSF and blood CD4+ T cell clonotypes included HCRT-specific and TRIB2-specific autoreactive ones. Autoreactive clone sequences were missing from some blood memory CD4+ repertoires.

V dropped 1 base and J dropped 5; count of bases not matched to a gene: 10. CDR3 length equals 15 residues. CDR1 SQVTM and CDR2 ANQGSEA come from the germline V gene. The rearrangement uses TRBV29-1 and TRBJ1-2; 7 bases map to TRBD1. Sequenced material: CD45RA- memory CD4+ T cells from PBMCs. The receptor was derived from a human donor with narcolepsy. The DNA of the CDR3 is TGCAGCGTTGAAGCGTCTGGGGGCAGGGGGTATGGCTACACCTTC. The encoded protein is CSVEASGGRGYGYTF.